A selection of T cell receptor beta chains follows, all from one sample in a study of blood T cell repertoires in COVID-19. Sequencing used immunoSEQ multiplex PCR; TCRdb keeps in-frame clones, though not all of them. This sample yields 150,000 to 180,000 clones, of which roughly nine tenths are seen a single time; under 0.6% belongs to the top ten. Sequencing was done on a sample of peripheral blood. These receptors were obtained from a man aged 45 to 65 with acute or convalescent COVID-19. The CDR3 runs from the conserved cysteine through the conserved F or W. A D gene is named only where the DNA matches it firmly. Rows may omit the clone size; those that give it use once, few, many or a size class.

.	TRBV11-1	TRBD1	TRBJ2-7	CASSSDRGDEQYF	TGTGCCAGCAGCTCGGACAGGGGGGACGAGCAGTACTTC
.	TRBV6-5	.	TRBJ2-2	CASSYSSQANTGELFF	TGTGCCAGCAGTTACTCGAGTCAGGCGAACACCGGGGAGCTGTTTTTT
.	TRBV14	.	TRBJ1-5	CASSQDLDPDINNSNQPQHF	TGTGCCAGCAGCCAAGATTTGGATCCGGACATAAATAATAGCAATCAGCCCCAGCATTTT
.	TRBV27	TRBD1	TRBJ1-6	CASSLGQAGAPLHF	TGTGCCAGCAGTCTCGGACAGGCCGGCGCACCCCTCCACTTT
.	TRBV18	.	TRBJ1-2	CASSPPRGPINYGYTF	TGTGCCAGCTCACCTCCCAGGGGTCCCATTAACTATGGCTACACCTTC
.	TRBV27	.	TRBJ2-6	CASSLYDSGANVLTF	TGTGCCAGCAGTCTCTATGACTCTGGGGCCAACGTCCTGACTTTC
.	TRBV3-1/TRBV3-2	.	TRBJ2-3	CASSQDPSGSTDTQYF	TGTGCCAGCAGCCAAGATCCGAGCGGATCCACAGATACGCAGTATTTT
.	TRBV5-1	.	TRBJ1-1	CASSLAGGYTEAFF	TGCGCCAGCAGCTTGGCCGGCGGGTACACTGAAGCTTTCTTT
.	TRBV2	.	TRBJ2-3	CASMKAGGTDTQYF	TGTGCCAGCATGAAAGCGGGCGGCACAGATACGCAGTATTTT
.	TRBV6-5	TRBD1	TRBJ2-7	CASSYSGGWEQYF	TGTGCCAGCAGTTACTCAGGGGGCTGGGAGCAGTACTTC
few	TRBV5-1	.	TRBJ2-1	CASSLGQRGEQFF	TGCGCCAGCAGCTTGGGACAAAGGGGTGAGCAGTTCTTC
.	TRBV5-8	.	TRBJ2-1	CASIRLEGSYNEQFF	TGTGCCAGCATCCGACTAGAAGGCTCCTACAATGAGCAGTTCTTC
.	TRBV7-9	.	TRBJ1-3	CASSFQGGRGNTIYF	TGTGCCAGCAGCTTCCAAGGGGGAAGAGGAAACACCATATATTTT